This is a list of T cell receptor beta chains from one sample in a study of blood T cell repertoires in COVID-19. Clones were sequenced by immunoSEQ multiplex PCR, and TCRdb holds only the in-frame ones, with some missing. The table shows about 200,000 clones, with approximately 88% occurring only once. Source material: peripheral blood. These receptors came from a man between 35 and 55 years old with acute or convalescent COVID-19. Both conserved end residues are part of each CDR3. A D gene is named only where the DNA matches it firmly. A clone size is listed for some rows: how often the clone was seen (once, few, many), or a class if it is expanded.

.,TRBJ2-7,.,TRBV2,CASQLAYPYEQYF,TGTGCCAGCCAACTAGCATATCCCTACGAGCAGTACTTC
.,TRBJ1-1,TRBD1,TRBV19,CASSIRDRGEAFF,TGTGCCAGTAGTATTCGGGACAGGGGTGAAGCTTTCTTT
.,TRBJ1-4,.,TRBV5-4,CASSLITSNEKLFF,TGTGCCAGCAGCTTAATAACCAGTAATGAAAAACTGTTTTTT
.,TRBJ1-2,.,TRBV3-1/TRBV3-2,CASSQVRGGRANYGYTF,TGTGCCAGCAGCCAAGTACGGGGGGGGAGAGCTAACTATGGCTACACCTTC
.,TRBJ2-1,TRBD2,TRBV5-1,CASRPSTSGSNEQFF,TGCGCCAGCAGACCCTCGACTAGCGGGAGCAATGAGCAGTTCTTC
few,TRBJ2-7,TRBD1,TRBV5-1,CASRFRDRAPYEQYF,TGCGCCAGCAGATTCCGGGACAGGGCCCCCTACGAGCAGTACTTC
.,TRBJ1-5,.,TRBV20-1,CSASYRLWDQPQHF,TGCAGTGCCAGTTACAGGTTATGGGATCAGCCCCAGCATTTT
.,TRBJ2-3,TRBD2,TRBV5-1,CASSVWTSGSADTQYF,TGCGCCAGCAGCGTATGGACTAGCGGGAGTGCAGATACGCAGTATTTT
.,TRBJ1-5,.,TRBV19,CASSYWGGQPQHF,TGTGCCAGTAGTTATTGGGGGGGTCAGCCCCAGCATTTT
.,TRBJ1-1,.,TRBV7-6,CASSLRGTEAFF,TGTGCCAGCAGCCTAAGGGGTACTGAAGCTTTCTTT
.,TRBJ1-5,TRBD1,TRBV2,CASRADRGNQPQHF,TGTGCCAGCAGGGCTGACAGGGGAAATCAGCCCCAGCATTTT
few,TRBJ1-2,TRBD1,TRBV30,CAWSVRTGAGYTF,TGTGCCTGGAGTGTACGGACAGGGGCTGGCTACACCTTC
.,TRBJ2-1,TRBD1,TRBV18,CASSPGQGSYNEQFF,TGTGCCAGCTCACCTGGACAGGGATCCTACAATGAGCAGTTCTTC
once,TRBJ2-7,TRBD1,TRBV7-6,CASSLAPTGWGEQYF,TGTGCCAGCAGCTTGGCCCCGACAGGGTGGGGCGAGCAGTACTTC
.,TRBJ1-1,TRBD1,TRBV6-6,CASGTGNTEAFF,TGTGCCAGCGGGACAGGGAACACTGAAGCTTTCTTT
.,TRBJ2-3,.,TRBV2,CASKLRGTDTQYF,TGTGCCAGCAAATTGCGGGGCACAGATACGCAGTATTTT
.,TRBJ2-1,.,TRBV18,CASSPQLGDLYNEQFF,TGTGCCAGCTCACCACAGTTGGGAGACCTCTACAATGAGCAGTTCTTC
.,TRBJ1-1,TRBD1,TRBV3-1/TRBV3-2,CASSQDRRGRSTEAFF,TGTGCCAGCAGCCAAGATCGGAGGGGGCGAAGCACTGAAGCTTTCTTT
.,TRBJ2-1,.,TRBV7-3,CASSFVYSGEQFF,TGTGCCAGCAGCTTCGTCTATTCGGGTGAGCAGTTCTTC
.,TRBJ2-1,TRBD1,TRBV7-6,CASSLDQGARGYNEQFF,TGTGCCAGCAGCTTAGACCAGGGGGCGAGAGGGTACAATGAGCAGTTCTTC
.,TRBJ2-7,TRBD2,TRBV7-2,CASSLGGGSLWQYF,TGTGCCAGCAGCTTAGGGGGCGGGAGTTTATGGCAGTACTTC
.,TRBJ1-2,.,TRBV4-1,CASSQVQGNYGYTF,TGCGCCAGCAGCCAAGTGCAGGGGAACTATGGCTACACCTTC
.,TRBJ1-1,TRBD1,TRBV11-2,CASSLDRVNTEAFF,TGTGCCAGCAGCCTAGACAGGGTCAACACTGAAGCTTTCTTT
.,TRBJ1-5,.,TRBV10-2,CASSENVLSNQPQHF,TGCGCCAGCAGTGAGAATGTACTTAGCAATCAGCCCCAGCATTTT
.,TRBJ2-7,TRBD2,TRBV11-2,CASSLLAGGSGEQYF,TGTGCCAGCAGCTTACTTGCGGGAGGATCTGGGGAGCAGTACTTC
once,TRBJ1-5,TRBD1,TRBV2,CASSERWTGWSWPQHF,TGTGCCAGCAGTGAAAGGTGGACAGGCTGGAGTTGGCCCCAGCATTTT
few,TRBJ1-3,.,TRBV30,CAWSKGIRSGNTIYF,TGTGCCTGGTCCAAGGGGATCCGGTCTGGAAACACCATATATTTT
.,TRBJ1-6,TRBD1,TRBV10-3,CAISERQGTNSPLHF,TGTGCCATCAGTGAGCGACAGGGGACTAATTCACCCCTCCACTTT
.,TRBJ1-5,TRBD1,TRBV6-6,CASSSRSTGPQPQHF,TGTGCCAGCAGTTCCCGATCGACAGGGCCCCAGCCCCAGCATTTT
.,TRBJ1-2,TRBD1,TRBV6-6,CASSIGQALYGYTF,TGTGCCAGCAGTATCGGACAGGCCCTCTATGGCTACACCTTC
.,TRBJ1-6,.,TRBV6-6,CASSYSSYSSPLHF,TGTGCCAGCAGTTACTCGTCTTACTCCTCACCCCTCCACTTT
.,TRBJ2-7,.,TRBV6-1,CASSEFRAGYSYEQYF,TGTGCCAGCAGTGAATTCCGAGCGGGTTACTCCTACGAGCAGTACTTC
few,TRBJ1-2,.,TRBV6-1,CASSEPARQIGYTF,TGTGCCAGCAGTGAACCCGCGCGACAGATAGGCTACACCTTC
.,TRBJ1-2,.,TRBV12-3/TRBV12-4,CASSPLTGIGYTF,TGTGCCAGCAGCCCTTTAACAGGGATCGGCTACACCTTC
.,TRBJ2-1,TRBD1,TRBV5-6,CASSLGTGGLGEQFF,TGTGCCAGCAGCTTGGGGACAGGGGGCCTCGGTGAGCAGTTCTTC
once,TRBJ2-1,TRBD2,TRBV6-1,CASSEFRLANYNEQFF,TGTGCCAGCAGTGAATTCCGACTAGCGAATTACAATGAGCAGTTCTTC
.,TRBJ2-7,TRBD2,TRBV7-2,CASSFIFAGGPHEQYF,TGTGCCAGCAGCTTTATTTTCGCGGGAGGGCCCCACGAGCAGTACTTC
few,TRBJ2-5,.,TRBV6-5,CASSYSAGAKRTQYF,TGTGCCAGCAGTTACTCAGCAGGGGCAAAGAGGACCCAGTACTTC
.,TRBJ2-3,TRBD2,TRBV7-3,CASSLTSGSTDTQYF,TGTGCCAGCAGCTTAACTAGCGGGAGTACAGATACGCAGTATTTT
.,TRBJ2-2,.,TRBV30,CAWSVLGVGTGELFF,TGTGCCTGGAGTGTATTAGGAGTGGGTACCGGGGAGCTGTTTTTT
.,TRBJ1-3,.,TRBV5-5,CASSSELGTGGNTIYF,TGTGCCAGCAGCTCCGAATTGGGAACAGGAGGAAACACCATATATTTT
.,TRBJ1-3,TRBD1,TRBV12-3/TRBV12-4,CASSLGTETIYF,TGTGCCAGCAGTCTGGGGACAGAGACCATATATTTT
.,TRBJ2-6,.,TRBV2,CASSEETAGANVLTF,TGTGCCAGCAGTGAAGAGACAGCAGGGGCCAACGTCCTGACTTTC
.,TRBJ1-1,TRBD1,TRBV7-9,CASSNPGQGTTEAFF,TGTGCCAGCAGCAACCCGGGACAGGGAACGACTGAAGCTTTCTTT
once,TRBJ1-5,.,TRBV19,CASSTPGGPQHF,TGTGCCAGTAGTACCCCGGGGGGGCCCCAGCATTTT
.,TRBJ2-7,TRBD2,TRBV30,CAWSRGLAGVGEQYF,TGTGCCTGGAGCAGAGGCCTAGCGGGAGTTGGGGAGCAGTACTTC
.,TRBJ1-5,.,TRBV28,CASRYSLHQPQHF,TGTGCCAGCCGCTATTCTCTCCATCAGCCCCAGCATTTT
once,TRBJ1-3,.,TRBV6-5,CASSSESSGNTIYF,TGTGCCAGCAGTTCGGAGTCCTCTGGAAACACCATATATTTT
.,TRBJ1-1,.,TRBV6-2/TRBV6-3,CASNPQQMNTEAFF,TGTGCCAGCAACCCACAGCAAATGAACACTGAAGCTTTCTTT
.,TRBJ1-2,TRBD1,TRBV6-5,CASSRQGGGYGYTF,TGTGCCAGCAGCCGACAGGGGGGCGGCTATGGCTACACCTTC
.,TRBJ2-1,.,TRBV2,CASRGDRSSYNEQFF,TGTGCCAGTCGGGGGGACAGGTCCTCCTACAATGAGCAGTTCTTC
.,TRBJ1-1,.,TRBV28,CASSYAGSAFF,TGTGCCAGCAGTTACGCAGGGTCGGCTTTCTTT
once,TRBJ2-1,TRBD1,TRBV19,CASRGIKVTNEQFF,TGTGCCAGCAGGGGGATAAAAGTTACCAATGAGCAGTTCTTC
.,TRBJ2-5,TRBD2,TRBV7-3,CASSLLAGGEGETQYF,TGTGCCAGCAGCTTATTAGCGGGAGGGGAGGGAGAGACCCAGTACTTC
.,TRBJ2-5,TRBD2,TRBV7-8,CASSFRETSGRETQYF,TGTGCCAGCAGCTTCCGCGAGACTAGCGGGAGAGAGACCCAGTACTTC